This entry features one T cell receptor (beta chain) sequence. This specimen comes from a study of blood T cell repertoires in COVID-19. At the level of the study: Researchers got acute and convalescent COVID-19 samples from the United States, Italy and Spain. In each case, the material was cDNA or gDNA derived from T cells, B-cell-depleted T cells, or PBMCs.

In the study's own analysis: It was from reference gene primer amplification that nucleated cell counts were estimated. The data were produced by immunoSEQ multiplex PCR, yet TCRdb's version contains in-frame clones alone and is incomplete. That table supplies the V and J calls and clone size; D and trimming were determined from the DNA. The sample holds approximately 120,000 clones; 80% to 90% are singletons and the top ten take around 1.1%. Sequenced sample: peripheral blood. The origin of this receptor is a human donor in a cohort sampled during active COVID-19.

CDR3 residues: CASSLEGLAGGFPHEQYF. DNA of the CDR3: TGCGCCAGCAGCTTGGAGGGGTTGGCGGGGGGCTTTCCCCACGAGCAGTACTTC. The gene calls are TRBV5-1 and TRBJ2-7; 8 positions agree with TRBD2. V trimming: 0 bases; J trimming: 5 bases; junction bases outside the gene matches: 16. The CDR3 has 18 amino acids. The germline V gene has CDR1 SGHRS and CDR2 YFSETQ.